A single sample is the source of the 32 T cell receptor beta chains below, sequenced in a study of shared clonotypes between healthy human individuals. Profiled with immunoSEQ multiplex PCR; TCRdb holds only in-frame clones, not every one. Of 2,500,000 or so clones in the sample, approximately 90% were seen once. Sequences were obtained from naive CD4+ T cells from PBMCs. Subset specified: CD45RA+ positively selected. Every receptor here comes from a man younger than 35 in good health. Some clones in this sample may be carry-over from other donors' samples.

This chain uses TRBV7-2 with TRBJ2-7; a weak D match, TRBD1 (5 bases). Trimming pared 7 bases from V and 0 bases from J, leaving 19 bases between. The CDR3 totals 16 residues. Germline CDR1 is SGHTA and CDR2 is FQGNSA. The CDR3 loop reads CASKSPGKGSSYEQYF. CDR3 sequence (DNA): TGTGCCAGCAAAAGCCCAGGGAAAGGGTCCTCCTACGAGCAGTACTTC.

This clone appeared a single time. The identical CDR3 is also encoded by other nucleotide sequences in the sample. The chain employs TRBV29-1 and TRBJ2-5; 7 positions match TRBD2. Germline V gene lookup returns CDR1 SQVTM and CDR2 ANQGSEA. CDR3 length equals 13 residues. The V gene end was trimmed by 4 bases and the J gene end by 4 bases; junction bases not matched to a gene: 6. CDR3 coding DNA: TGCAGCGTTGGGGGGAGGGCCCGAGAGACCCAGTACTTC. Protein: CSVGGRARETQYF.

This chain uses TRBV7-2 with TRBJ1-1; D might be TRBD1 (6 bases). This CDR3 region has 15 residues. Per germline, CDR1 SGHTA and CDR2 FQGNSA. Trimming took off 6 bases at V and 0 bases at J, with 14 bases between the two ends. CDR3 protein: CASSYQGSVNTEAFF. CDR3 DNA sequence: TGTGCCAGCAGTTACCAGGGGAGCGTGAACACTGAAGCTTTCTTT. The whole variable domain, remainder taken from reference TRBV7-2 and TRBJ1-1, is GAGVSQSPSNKVTEKGKDVELRCDPISGHTALYWYRQSLGQGLEFLIYFQGNSAPDKSGLPSDRFSAERTGGSVSTLTIQRTQQEDSAVYLCASSYQGSVNTEAFFGQGTRLTVV.

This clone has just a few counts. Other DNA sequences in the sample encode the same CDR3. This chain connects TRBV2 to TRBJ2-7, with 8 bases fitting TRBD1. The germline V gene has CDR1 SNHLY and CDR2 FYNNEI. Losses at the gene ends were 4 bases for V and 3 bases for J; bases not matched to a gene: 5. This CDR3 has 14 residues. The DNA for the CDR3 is TGTGCCAGCAGTGGATTGACAGGGGTCTACGAGCAGTACTTC. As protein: CASSGLTGVYEQYF.

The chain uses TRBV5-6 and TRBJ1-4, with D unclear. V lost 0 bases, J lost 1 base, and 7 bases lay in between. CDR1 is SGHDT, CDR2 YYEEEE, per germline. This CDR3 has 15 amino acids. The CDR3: CASSLGPRTNEKLFF. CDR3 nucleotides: TGTGCCAGCAGCTTGGGACCACGAACTAATGAAAAACTGTTTTTT.

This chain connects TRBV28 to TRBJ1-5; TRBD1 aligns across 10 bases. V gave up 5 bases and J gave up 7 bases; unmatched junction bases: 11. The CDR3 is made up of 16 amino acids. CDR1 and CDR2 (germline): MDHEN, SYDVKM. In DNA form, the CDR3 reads TGTGCCAGCAGTAACCGGGACAGGGGACTCGGGCAGCCCCAGCATTTT. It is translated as CASSNRDRGLGQPQHF.

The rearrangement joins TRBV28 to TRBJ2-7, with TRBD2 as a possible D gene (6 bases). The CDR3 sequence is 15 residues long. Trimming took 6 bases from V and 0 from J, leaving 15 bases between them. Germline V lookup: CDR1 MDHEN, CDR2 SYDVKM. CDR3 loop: CASRLGTGNSYEQYF. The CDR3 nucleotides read TGTGCCAGCAGGTTGGGGACTGGAAACTCCTACGAGCAGTACTTC. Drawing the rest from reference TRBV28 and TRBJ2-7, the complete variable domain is DVKVTQSSRYLVKRTGEKVFLECVQDMDHENMFWYRQDPGLGLRLIYFSYDVKMKEKGDIPEGYSVSREKKERFSLILESASTNQTSMYLCASRLGTGNSYEQYFGPGTRLTVT.

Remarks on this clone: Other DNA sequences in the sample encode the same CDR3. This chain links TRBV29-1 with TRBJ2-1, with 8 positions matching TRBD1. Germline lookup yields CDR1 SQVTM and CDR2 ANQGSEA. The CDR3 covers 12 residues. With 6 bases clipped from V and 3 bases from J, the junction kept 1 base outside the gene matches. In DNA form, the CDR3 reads TGCAGCGTAGACAGGGGCTACAATGAGCAGTTCTTC. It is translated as CSVDRGYNEQFF.

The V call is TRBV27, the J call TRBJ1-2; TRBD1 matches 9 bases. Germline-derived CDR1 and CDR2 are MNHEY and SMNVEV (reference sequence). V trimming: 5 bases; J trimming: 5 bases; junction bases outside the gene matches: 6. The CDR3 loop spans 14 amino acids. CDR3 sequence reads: CASSPRDRVYGYTF. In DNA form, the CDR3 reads TGTGCCAGCAGTCCCCGGGACAGGGTTTATGGCTACACCTTC.

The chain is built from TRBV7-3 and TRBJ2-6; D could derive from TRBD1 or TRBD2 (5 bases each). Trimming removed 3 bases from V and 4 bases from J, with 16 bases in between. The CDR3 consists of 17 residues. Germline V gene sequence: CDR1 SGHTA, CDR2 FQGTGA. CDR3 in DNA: TGTGCCAGCAGCTTCCGAGGCTCAGGGAGAGGGGCCAACGTCCTGACTTTC. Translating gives CASSFRGSGRGANVLTF.

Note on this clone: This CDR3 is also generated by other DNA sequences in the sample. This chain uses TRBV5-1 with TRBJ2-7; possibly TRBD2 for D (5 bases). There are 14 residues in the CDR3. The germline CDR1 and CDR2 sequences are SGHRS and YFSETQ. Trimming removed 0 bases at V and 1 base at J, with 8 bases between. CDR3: CASSLVPGSYEQYF. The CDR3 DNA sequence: TGCGCCAGCAGCTTGGTTCCGGGATCCTACGAGCAGTACTTC.

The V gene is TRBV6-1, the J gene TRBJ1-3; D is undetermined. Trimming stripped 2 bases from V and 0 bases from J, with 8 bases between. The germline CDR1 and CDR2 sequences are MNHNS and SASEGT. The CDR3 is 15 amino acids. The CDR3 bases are TGTGCCAGCAGTGAAATCCGGATCTCTGGAAACACCATATATTTT. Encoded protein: CASSEIRISGNTIYF.

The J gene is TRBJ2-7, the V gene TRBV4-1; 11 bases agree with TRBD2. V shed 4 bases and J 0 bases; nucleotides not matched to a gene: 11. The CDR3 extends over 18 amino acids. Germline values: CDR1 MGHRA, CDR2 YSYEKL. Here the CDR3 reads CASSPGVLAGVSSYEQYF. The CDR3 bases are TGCGCCAGCAGCCCGGGGGTACTAGCGGGAGTTTCCTCCTACGAGCAGTACTTC.

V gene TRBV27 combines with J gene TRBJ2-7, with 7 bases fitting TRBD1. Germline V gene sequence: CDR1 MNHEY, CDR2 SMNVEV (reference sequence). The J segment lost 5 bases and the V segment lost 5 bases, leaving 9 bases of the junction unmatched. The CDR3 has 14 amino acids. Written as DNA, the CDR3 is TGTGCCAGCAGTCTCCTGCAGACAGGGCACGAGCAGTACTTC. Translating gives CASSLLQTGHEQYF.

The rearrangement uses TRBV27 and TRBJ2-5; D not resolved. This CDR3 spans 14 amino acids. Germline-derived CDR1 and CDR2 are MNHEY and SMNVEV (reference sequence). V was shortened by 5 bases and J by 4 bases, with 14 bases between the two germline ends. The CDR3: CASSPHRERETQYF. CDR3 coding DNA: TGTGCCAGCAGTCCCCATCGAGAAAGAGAGACCCAGTACTTC.

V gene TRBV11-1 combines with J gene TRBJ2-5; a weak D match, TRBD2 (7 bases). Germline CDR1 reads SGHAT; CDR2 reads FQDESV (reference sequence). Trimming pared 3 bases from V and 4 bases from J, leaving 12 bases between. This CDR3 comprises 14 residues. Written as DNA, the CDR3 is TGTGCCAGCAGCTTGAAAAGGGGGGGAGAGACCCAGTACTTC. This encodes CASSLKRGGETQYF.

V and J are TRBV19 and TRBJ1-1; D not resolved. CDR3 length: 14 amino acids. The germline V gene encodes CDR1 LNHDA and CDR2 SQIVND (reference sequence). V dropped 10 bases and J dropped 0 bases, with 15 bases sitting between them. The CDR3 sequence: CATSPGRMNTEAFF. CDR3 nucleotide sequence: TGTGCCACCAGCCCAGGACGGATGAACACTGAAGCTTTCTTT.

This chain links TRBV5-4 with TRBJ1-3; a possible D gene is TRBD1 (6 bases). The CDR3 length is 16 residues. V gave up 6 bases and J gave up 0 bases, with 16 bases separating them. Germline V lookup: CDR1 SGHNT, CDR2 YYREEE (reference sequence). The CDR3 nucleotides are TGTGCCAGCACTATCGGGGGCAGCTTCTCTGGAAACACCATATATTTT. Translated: CASTIGGSFSGNTIYF.

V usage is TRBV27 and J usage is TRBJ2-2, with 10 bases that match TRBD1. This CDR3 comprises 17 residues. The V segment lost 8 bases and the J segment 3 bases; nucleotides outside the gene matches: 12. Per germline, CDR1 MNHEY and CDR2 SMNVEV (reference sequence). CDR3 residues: CASSRTGGSVYTGELFF. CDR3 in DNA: TGTGCCAGCTCAAGGACAGGGGGAAGTGTCTACACCGGGGAGCTGTTTTTT.

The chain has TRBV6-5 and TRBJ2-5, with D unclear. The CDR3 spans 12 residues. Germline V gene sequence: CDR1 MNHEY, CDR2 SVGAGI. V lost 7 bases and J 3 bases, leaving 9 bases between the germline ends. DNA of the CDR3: TGTGCCAGCAAAACCTCGGAAGAGACCCAGTACTTC. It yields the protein CASKTSEETQYF.

The CDR3 nucleotides read TGCACAGGATGGCACGGGGGTGGCTACACCTTC. This sequence encodes CTGWHGGGYTF. V gene TRBV29-1 combines with J gene TRBJ1-2, with D perhaps TRBD1 (5 bases). Germline V gene data show CDR1 as SQVTM and CDR2 as ANQGSEA. The CDR3 sequence is 11 residues long.

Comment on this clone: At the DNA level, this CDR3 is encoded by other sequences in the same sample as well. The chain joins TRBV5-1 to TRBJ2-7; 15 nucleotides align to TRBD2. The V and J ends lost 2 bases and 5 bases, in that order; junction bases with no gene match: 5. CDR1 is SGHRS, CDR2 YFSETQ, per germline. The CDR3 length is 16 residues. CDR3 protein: CASSFGLAGGPHEQYF. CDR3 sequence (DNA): TGCGCCAGCAGCTTTGGACTAGCGGGAGGGCCCCACGAGCAGTACTTC.

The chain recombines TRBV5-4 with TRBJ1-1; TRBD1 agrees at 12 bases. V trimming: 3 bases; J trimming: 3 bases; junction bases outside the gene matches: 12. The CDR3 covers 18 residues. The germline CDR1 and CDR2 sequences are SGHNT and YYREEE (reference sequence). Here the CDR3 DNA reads TGTGCCAGCAGCTCGACGGGGGACAGGGGGCGAGGAGACACTGAAGCTTTCTTT. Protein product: CASSSTGDRGRGDTEAFF.

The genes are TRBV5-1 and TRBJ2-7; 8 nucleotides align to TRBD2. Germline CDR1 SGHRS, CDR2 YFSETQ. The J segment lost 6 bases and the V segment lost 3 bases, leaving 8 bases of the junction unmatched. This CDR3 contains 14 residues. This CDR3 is CASSYISGTSEQYF. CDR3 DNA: TGCGCCAGCAGCTATATCTCCGGGACTAGCGAGCAGTACTTC.

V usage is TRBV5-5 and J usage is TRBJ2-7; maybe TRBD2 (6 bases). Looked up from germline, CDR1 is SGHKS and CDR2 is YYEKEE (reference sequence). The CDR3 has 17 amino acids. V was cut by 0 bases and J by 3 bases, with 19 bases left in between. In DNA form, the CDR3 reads TGTGCCAGCAGCTTGGTTGGCGGGGTAGGGGTGTTCTACGAGCAGTACTTC. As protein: CASSLVGGVGVFYEQYF.

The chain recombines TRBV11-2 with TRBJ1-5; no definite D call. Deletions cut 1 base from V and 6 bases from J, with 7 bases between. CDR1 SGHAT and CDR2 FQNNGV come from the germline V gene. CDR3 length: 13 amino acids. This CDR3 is CASSLVVSQPQHF. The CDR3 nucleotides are TGTGCCAGCAGCTTAGTAGTATCTCAGCCCCAGCATTTT.

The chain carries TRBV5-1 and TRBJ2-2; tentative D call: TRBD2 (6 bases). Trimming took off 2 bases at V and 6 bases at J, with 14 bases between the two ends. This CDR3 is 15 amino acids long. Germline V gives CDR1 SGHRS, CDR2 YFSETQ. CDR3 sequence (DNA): TGCGCCAGCAGCTTATCTAGCGTGTTTTCCGGGGAGCTGTTTTTT. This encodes CASSLSSVFSGELFF.

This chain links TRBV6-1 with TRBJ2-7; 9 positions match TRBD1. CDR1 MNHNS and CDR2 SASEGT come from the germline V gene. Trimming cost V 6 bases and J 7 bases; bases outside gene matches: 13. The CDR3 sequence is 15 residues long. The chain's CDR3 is CASSREGTGRVEQYF. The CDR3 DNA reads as TGTGCCAGCAGCCGCGAAGGGACAGGGCGAGTTGAGCAGTACTTC.

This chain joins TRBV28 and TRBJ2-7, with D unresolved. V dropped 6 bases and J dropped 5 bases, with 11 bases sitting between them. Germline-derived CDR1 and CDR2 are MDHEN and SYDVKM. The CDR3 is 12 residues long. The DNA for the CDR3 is TGTGCCAGCAGAACCTTTACTAACGAGCAGTACTTC. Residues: CASRTFTNEQYF.

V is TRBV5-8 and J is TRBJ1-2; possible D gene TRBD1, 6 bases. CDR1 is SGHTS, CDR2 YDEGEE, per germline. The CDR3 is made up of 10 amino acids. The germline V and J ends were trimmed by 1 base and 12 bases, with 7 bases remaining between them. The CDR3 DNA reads TGTGCCAGCAGCTTGACAGGGAACACCTTC. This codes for CASSLTGNTF.

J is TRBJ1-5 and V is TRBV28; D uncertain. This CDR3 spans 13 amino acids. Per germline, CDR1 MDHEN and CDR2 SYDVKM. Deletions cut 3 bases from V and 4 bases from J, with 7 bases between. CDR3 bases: TGTGCCAGCAGTTTTGGGCAGAATCAGCCCCAGCATTTT. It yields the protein CASSFGQNQPQHF.

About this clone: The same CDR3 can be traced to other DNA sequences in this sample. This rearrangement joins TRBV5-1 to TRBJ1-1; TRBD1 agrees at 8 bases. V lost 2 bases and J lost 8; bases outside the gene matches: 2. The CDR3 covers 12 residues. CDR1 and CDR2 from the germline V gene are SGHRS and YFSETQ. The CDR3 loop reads CASSFQGAEAFF. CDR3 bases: TGCGCCAGCAGCTTTCAGGGGGCGGAAGCTTTCTTT.